This T cell receptor beta chain stems from a study of blood T cell repertoires in COVID-19. Study context: Researchers got acute and convalescent COVID-19 samples from the United States, Italy and Spain.

V lost 10 bases and J 0 bases, leaving 16 bases between the germline ends. The germline V gene encodes CDR1 LNHDA and CDR2 SQIVND (reference sequence). CDR3 length equals 15 residues. Original processing notes: It was from reference gene primer amplification that nucleated cell counts were estimated. Produced via immunoSEQ multiplex PCR; TCRdb's table is partial and in-frame only. That table gives V, J and clone size, and the DNA gave D and trimming. The data contain more than 250,000 clones, 80% to 90% of them singletons. The chain has TRBV19 and TRBJ1-3, with D perhaps TRBD1 (5 bases). This clonotype was sampled from a man in his fifties with active or convalescent COVID-19. The specimen sequenced was peripheral blood. CDR3 in amino acids: CATQVRANSGNTIYF. The CDR3 DNA is TGTGCCACCCAGGTCAGGGCCAACTCTGGAAACACCATATATTTT.